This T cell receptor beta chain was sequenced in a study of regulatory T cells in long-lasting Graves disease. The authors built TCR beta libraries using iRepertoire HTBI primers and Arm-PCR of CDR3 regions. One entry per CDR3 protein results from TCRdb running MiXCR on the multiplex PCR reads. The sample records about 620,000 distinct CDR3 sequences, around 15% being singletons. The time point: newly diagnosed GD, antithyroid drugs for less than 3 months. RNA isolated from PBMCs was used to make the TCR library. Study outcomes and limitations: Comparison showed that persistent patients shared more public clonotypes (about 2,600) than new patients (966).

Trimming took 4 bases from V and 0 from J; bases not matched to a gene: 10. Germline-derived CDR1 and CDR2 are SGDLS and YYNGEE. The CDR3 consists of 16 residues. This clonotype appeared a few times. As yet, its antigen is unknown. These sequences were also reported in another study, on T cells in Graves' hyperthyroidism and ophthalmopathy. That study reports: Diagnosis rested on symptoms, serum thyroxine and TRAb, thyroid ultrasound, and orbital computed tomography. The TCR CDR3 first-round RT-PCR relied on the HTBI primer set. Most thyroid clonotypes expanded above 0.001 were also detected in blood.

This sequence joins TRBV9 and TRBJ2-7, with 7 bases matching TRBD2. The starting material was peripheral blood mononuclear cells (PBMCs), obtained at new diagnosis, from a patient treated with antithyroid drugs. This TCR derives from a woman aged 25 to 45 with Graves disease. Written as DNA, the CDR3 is TGTGCCAGCAGCCCCCGGGGAGCGGGGAGCTCCTACGAGCAGTACTTC. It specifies CASSPRGAGSSYEQYF.